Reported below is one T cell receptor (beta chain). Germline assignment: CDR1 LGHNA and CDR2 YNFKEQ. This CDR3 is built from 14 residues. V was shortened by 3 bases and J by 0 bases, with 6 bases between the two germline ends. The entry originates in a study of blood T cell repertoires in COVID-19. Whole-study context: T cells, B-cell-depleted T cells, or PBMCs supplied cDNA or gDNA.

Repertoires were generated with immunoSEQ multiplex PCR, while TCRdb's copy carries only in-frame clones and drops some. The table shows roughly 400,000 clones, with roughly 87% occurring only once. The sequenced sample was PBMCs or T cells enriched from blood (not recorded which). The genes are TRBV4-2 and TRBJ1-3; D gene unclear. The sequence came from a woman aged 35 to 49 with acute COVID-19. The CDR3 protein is CASSQAPSGNTIYF. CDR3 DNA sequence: TGTGCCAGCAGCCAGGCCCCCTCTGGAAACACCATATATTTT.